The clone carrying this T cell receptor (beta chain) was observed a handful of times. This entry comes from a study of T-cell memory formation after mild COVID-19. Germline CDR1 is SGHRS and CDR2 is YFSETQ. The CDR3 sequence is 14 residues long. The V gene lost 5 bases and the J gene lost 1 base, with 12 bases spanning the gap. TCRdb redid the calling of the 5' RACE reads with MiXCR, one entry per CDR3 protein. The sample carries 250,000 to 350,000 distinct CDR3 sequences, 15% recorded once. This clonotype originated in a man younger than 30 who had mild COVID-19 (a few samples of this study predate the infection). Cell type and time point are not known. Source material: PBMCs or a T cell subset sorted from them (not recorded which). V and J are TRBV5-1 and TRBJ1-1; perhaps TRBD1 as D (5 bases). In DNA form, the CDR3 reads TGCGCCAGCAGACGGGGACGGACGAACACTGAAGCTTTCTTT. Its protein is CASRRGRTNTEAFF.